These T cell receptor beta chains were read from a single sample in a study of blood T cell repertoires in COVID-19. Assay used: immunoSEQ multiplex PCR; TCRdb lists only in-frame clones, some missing. This sample has about 56,000 clones, with 89% found just once. Sequences were obtained from peripheral blood. These receptor sequences come from a woman aged 55 to 70 with COVID-19, enrolled during active disease. Both conserved end residues are part of each CDR3. D genes are given only for firm matches. Clone size is stated in some rows and not others, as once, few, many or a class when expanded.

clone_size j_call d_call v_call cdr3_aa cdr3_nt
NA TRBJ2-1 TRBD2 TRBV3-1/TRBV3-2 CASSHGGTSGRDEQFF TGTGCCAGCAGCCACGGGGGGACTAGCGGGAGAGATGAGCAGTTCTTC
NA TRBJ2-7 NA TRBV19 CASNHGSGYEQYF TGTGCCAGTAATCATGGTAGCGGCTACGAGCAGTACTTC
NA TRBJ1-3 NA TRBV5-4 CASSPSSRGSGNTIYF TGTGCCAGCAGCCCGTCCTCGAGGGGGAGTGGAAACACCATATATTTT
NA TRBJ2-2 NA TRBV6-5 CASSSPAEGTGELFF TGTGCCAGCAGTTCCCCAGCGGAGGGCACCGGGGAGCTGTTTTTT
NA TRBJ2-3 TRBD2 TRBV6-6 CASSYKGGGDTQYF TGTGCCAGCAGTTACAAGGGCGGGGGAGATACGCAGTATTTT
NA TRBJ1-2 TRBD1 TRBV5-1 CASSIQGELNYGYTF TGCGCCAGCAGCATACAGGGGGAACTAAACTATGGCTACACCTTC
NA TRBJ2-7 NA TRBV4-2 CASSQDLSGASSYEQYF TGTGCCAGCAGCCAAGATCTGAGCGGTGCCAGCTCCTACGAGCAGTACTTC
NA TRBJ1-2 NA TRBV6-5 CASGQYPGGYTF TGTGCCAGCGGACAGTATCCGGGTGGCTACACCTTC
NA TRBJ2-7 TRBD1 TRBV14 CASSQRLGTGEQYF TGTGCCAGCAGCCAGAGACTAGGGACAGGCGAGCAGTACTTC
NA TRBJ2-3 NA TRBV5-1 CASSSQDSTDTQYF TGCGCCAGCAGCAGCCAAGATAGCACAGATACGCAGTATTTT
NA TRBJ2-3 NA TRBV11-3 CASSLEAATRDTQYF TGTGCCAGCAGCTTAGAAGCGGCTACACGAGATACGCAGTATTTT
few TRBJ1-2 NA TRBV19 CASSEVGNYGYTF TGTGCCAGTAGTGAGGTCGGGAACTATGGCTACACCTTC
NA TRBJ2-2 TRBD2 TRBV11-3 CASSPGGTNTGELFF TGTGCCAGCAGCCCGGGGGGTACGAACACCGGGGAGCTGTTTTTT
NA TRBJ2-7 TRBD2 TRBV6-2/TRBV6-3 CASSSAGEGGYEQYF TGTGCCAGCAGTTCCGCCGGGGAGGGAGGGTACGAGCAGTACTTC
NA TRBJ2-2 NA TRBV5-1 CASSWTSPSGGMAGELFF TGCGCCAGCAGCTGGACCTCCCCCTCCGGGGGAATGGCCGGGGAGCTGTTTTTT
NA TRBJ1-4 NA TRBV19 CASSKGGRSEKLFF TGTGCCAGTAGCAAAGGGGGTAGGAGTGAAAAACTGTTTTTT
NA TRBJ2-7 NA TRBV29-1 CSVAQSYSYEQYF TGCAGCGTTGCACAGTCGTACTCCTACGAGCAGTACTTC
NA TRBJ2-7 NA TRBV27 CASSSITSTYEQYF TGTGCCAGCAGTTCGATTACGTCTACCTACGAGCAGTACTTC
NA TRBJ1-5 NA TRBV6-5 CASSYSIQDNQPQHF TGTGCCAGCAGTTACTCGATCCAGGATAATCAGCCCCAGCATTTT
NA TRBJ1-2 NA TRBV25-1 CASSEGQGSNYGYTF TGTGCCAGCAGTGAAGGGCAGGGAAGCAACTATGGCTACACCTTC
NA TRBJ2-1 NA TRBV4-3 CASSQKTTLSSYNEQFF TGCGCCAGCAGCCAAAAAACTACACTTAGCTCCTACAATGAGCAGTTCTTC
NA TRBJ2-5 NA TRBV7-2 CASSLDSETQYF TGTGCCAGCAGCTTAGATTCTGAGACCCAGTACTTC
NA TRBJ2-4 NA TRBV5-1 CASSLAQGNKYF TGCGCCAGCAGCCTCGCCCAGGGAAACAAGTACTTC
NA TRBJ1-5 NA TRBV28 CASSLSVYSNQPQHF TGTGCCAGCAGTTTATCGGTGTATAGCAATCAGCCCCAGCATTTT
few TRBJ1-5 NA TRBV6-5 CASSYSAGRDQPQHF TGTGCCAGCAGTTACTCGGCAGGGAGGGATCAGCCCCAGCATTTT
NA TRBJ1-1 NA TRBV14 CASSPYEGTFTYNSLNTEAFF TGTGCCAGCAGCCCCTACGAAGGGACTTTTACCTACAATTCTTTGAACACTGAAGCTTTCTTT
NA TRBJ1-2 NA TRBV7-9 CASSLVNPDGYTF TGTGCCAGCAGCTTAGTTAACCCGGATGGCTACACCTTC
NA TRBJ1-4 NA TRBV4-3 CASSPRVLRGEKLFF TGCGCCAGCAGCCCCAGAGTCTTGCGGGGTGAAAAACTGTTTTTT
NA TRBJ1-1 NA TRBV29-1 CSVHAGQGGTEAFF TGCAGCGTCCACGCCGGTCAGGGAGGGACTGAAGCTTTCTTT
once TRBJ2-6 NA TRBV18 CASSPPGQMLSGANVLTF TGTGCCAGCTCACCACCCGGACAGATGCTTTCTGGGGCCAACGTCCTGACTTTC
NA TRBJ2-7 NA TRBV18 CASSRGTGESYEQYF TGTGCCAGCTCGCGGGGGACAGGCGAATCCTACGAGCAGTACTTC
NA TRBJ2-3 NA TRBV9 CASSVALITGSTDTQYF TGTGCCAGCAGCGTAGCCCTGATTACTGGTAGCACAGATACGCAGTATTTT
NA TRBJ1-4 NA TRBV24-1 CATSDHRQAANEKLFF TGTGCCACCAGTGATCACAGACAGGCGGCTAATGAAAAACTGTTTTTT
once TRBJ1-1 TRBD1 TRBV19 CASSFRDRDTEAFF TGTGCCAGTAGTTTCCGGGACAGGGACACTGAAGCTTTCTTT
NA TRBJ2-7 NA TRBV27 CASSLHDSQGGYEQYF TGTGCCAGCAGTTTACACGACAGTCAGGGGGGCTACGAGCAGTACTTC
NA TRBJ1-1 NA TRBV7-8 CASSLGTEAFF TGTGCCAGCAGCTTAGGGACAGAAGCTTTCTTT
NA TRBJ2-5 NA TRBV5-1 CASSLAGTVGETQYF TGCGCCAGCAGCTTGGCCGGTACAGTGGGCGAGACCCAGTACTTC
NA TRBJ1-1 TRBD1 TRBV6-6 CASRQGNEAFF TGTGCCAGCAGACAGGGGAATGAAGCTTTCTTT
NA TRBJ2-2 TRBD1 TRBV7-6 CASSLGGGFGGELFF TGTGCCAGCAGCTTAGGAGGGGGCTTCGGCGGGGAGCTGTTTTTT
NA TRBJ2-3 NA TRBV5-1 CASSLGGEVTADTQYF TGCGCCAGCAGCTTGGGCGGGGAGGTTACAGCAGATACGCAGTATTTT
NA TRBJ2-3 TRBD2 TRBV5-4 CASSLGRLAGITDTQYF TGTGCCAGCAGCTTGGGGCGACTAGCGGGGATCACAGATACGCAGTATTTT
NA TRBJ2-1 TRBD2 TRBV3-1/TRBV3-2 CASSSRLAGGNEQFF TGTGCCAGCAGCTCAAGACTAGCGGGGGGCAATGAGCAGTTCTTC
NA TRBJ2-7 NA TRBV6-5 CASSYSGAGSYEQYF TGTGCCAGCAGTTACTCAGGAGCCGGATCCTACGAGCAGTACTTC